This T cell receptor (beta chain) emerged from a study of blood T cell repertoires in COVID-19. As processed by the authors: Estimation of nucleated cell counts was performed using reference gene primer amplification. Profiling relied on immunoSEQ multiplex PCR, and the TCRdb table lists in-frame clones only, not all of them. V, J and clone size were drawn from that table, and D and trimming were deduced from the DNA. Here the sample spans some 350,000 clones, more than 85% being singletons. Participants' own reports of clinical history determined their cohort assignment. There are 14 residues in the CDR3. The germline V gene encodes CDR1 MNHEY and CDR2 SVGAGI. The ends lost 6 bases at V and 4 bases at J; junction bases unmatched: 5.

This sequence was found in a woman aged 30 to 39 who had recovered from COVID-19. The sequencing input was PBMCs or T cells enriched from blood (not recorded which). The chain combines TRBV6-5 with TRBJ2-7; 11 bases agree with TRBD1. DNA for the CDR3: TGTGCCAGCAGGTCAGGGGACAGGGGGTACGAGCAGTACTTC. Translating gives CASRSGDRGYEQYF.